This T cell receptor (beta chain) was sequenced during a study of CD8 T cells in Susac syndrome. Random hexamers were used to reverse transcribe the RNA input (0.5 to 1 ug). TCRdb independently ran MiXCR on the immunoSEQ multiplex PCR reads; one entry per CDR3 protein. This table has some 100,000 distinct CDR3 sequences, about 92% appearing once. With 5 bases clipped from V and 7 bases from J, the junction kept 3 bases outside the gene matches. Germline V gene sequence: CDR1 SGHRS, CDR2 YFSETQ. The CDR3 length is 13 residues. Relapsing-remitting disease, either stable or active, was present in the multiple sclerosis controls, who were treatment-naive patients. Negative isolation yielded CD4+ and CD8+ T cells, and FACS enriched TEMRA cells.

Sequenced sample: CD4+ T cells from PBMCs. This rearrangement joins TRBV5-1 to TRBJ2-1, with 10 bases fitting TRBD2. The receptor comes from a human donor with multiple sclerosis. CDR3 in amino acids: CASRSGGANEQFF. In DNA, the CDR3 is TGCGCCAGCAGAAGCGGGGGGGCTAATGAGCAGTTCTTC. Full variable domain (missing parts from reference TRBV5-1 and TRBJ2-1): KAGVTQTPRYLIKTRGQQVTLSCSPISGHRSVSWYQQTPGQGLQFLFEYFSETQRNKGNFPGRFSGRQFSNSRSEMNVSTLELGDSALYLCASRSGGANEQFFGPGTRLTVL.